The 26 T cell receptor beta chains listed next were all sequenced from one sample in a study of blood T cell repertoires in COVID-19 (dated by TCRdb to the early 2020s). Library preparation was by the immunoSEQ multiplex PCR assay. TCRdb mirrors the immuneACCESS table, restricted to in-frame sequences. Some clones are absent from its copies; in checked studies, under half trace to an unresolved V gene, and the reason for the others is unknown. The sample contains 220,000 or so clones, nearly 90% of them found a single time. Roughly 15% of the sample comes from the top ten. The sequenced material came from PBMCs or T cells enriched from blood (not recorded which). All receptors derive from a man aged 25-45 years who had been exposed to COVID-19.

The chain uses TRBV6-2 or TRBV6-3 and TRBJ1-5; 12 bases line up with TRBD1. The germline V gene encodes CDR1 MNHEY and CDR2 SVGEGT. The CDR3 extends over 16 amino acids. The J segment lost 8 bases and the V segment lost 5 bases, leaving 10 bases of the junction unmatched. The CDR3 protein is CASSTGTGGRIKPQHF. The CDR3 nucleotides read TGTGCCAGCAGTACGGGGACAGGGGGCCGGATTAAGCCCCAGCATTTT.

CDR3 sequence reads: CASNPSPAGGLDTQYF. In nucleotides, the CDR3 is TGTGCCAGCAACCCCTCTCCAGCGGGGGGGCTAGATACGCAGTATTTT. This chain uses TRBV9 with TRBJ2-3, with 10 bases matching TRBD2. Germline V lookup: CDR1 SGDLS, CDR2 YYNGEE. The CDR3 extends over 16 amino acids. Losses at the gene ends were 6 bases for V and 5 bases for J; bases not matched to a gene: 12.

The chain couples TRBV30 to TRBJ1-5; 11 bases align to TRBD1. Germline lookup yields CDR1 GTSNPN and CDR2 SVGIG (reference sequence). The V segment lost 4 bases and the J segment 3 bases; nucleotides outside the gene matches: 5. The CDR3 extends over 15 amino acids. CDR3 region: CAWTSGQGDNQPQHF. The DNA of the CDR3 is TGTGCCTGGACGTCGGGACAGGGGGACAATCAGCCCCAGCATTTT.

The J gene is TRBJ1-6, the V gene TRBV5-4, with 7 bases matching TRBD1. The ends lost 0 bases at V and 9 bases at J; junction bases unmatched: 3. The CDR3 consists of 14 residues. Germline CDR1 is SGHNT and CDR2 is YYREEE (reference sequence). Here the CDR3 reads CASSLDQGVSPLHF. The CDR3 DNA sequence: TGTGCCAGCAGCTTGGATCAGGGGGTTTCACCCCTCCACTTT. The full variable domain, with the rest looked up from reference TRBV5-4 and TRBJ1-6, is ETGVTQSPTHLIKTRGQQVTLRCSSQSGHNTVSWYQQALGQGPQFIFQYYREEENGRGNFPPRFSGLQFPNYSSELNVNALELDDSALYLCASSLDQGVSPLHFGNGTRLTVT.

This clone has a handful of counts. The chain carries TRBV7-2 and TRBJ1-2, with a weak D call TRBD1 (6 bases). CDR1 and CDR2 (germline): SGHTA, FQGNSA. The V end was cut by 5 bases, the J end by 6 bases, with 13 bases between. This CDR3 comprises 13 residues. The DNA of the CDR3 is TGTGCCAGCAGCCAAACAGGGTGGCATGGCTACACCTTC. Residues: CASSQTGWHGYTF. Based on the CDR3 plus reference TRBV7-2 and TRBJ1-2, the full variable domain is GAGVSQSPSNKVTEKGKDVELRCDPISGHTALYWYRQSLGQGLEFLIYFQGNSAPDKSGLPSDRFSAERTGGSVSTLTIQRTQQEDSAVYLCASSQTGWHGYTFGSGTRLTVV.

This clone has just one count. V usage is TRBV5-4 and J usage is TRBJ2-3, with D unclear. V was pared by 3 bases and J by 6 bases, with 8 bases between. CDR3 length: 12 amino acids. Germline CDR1 reads SGHNT; CDR2 reads YYREEE (reference sequence). CDR3: CASSSTSDTQYF. In DNA form, the CDR3 reads TGTGCCAGCAGCTCGACATCTGATACGCAGTATTTT.

This clone came up once. V and J are TRBV6-6 and TRBJ2-7; 8 nucleotides line up with TRBD1. Germline-derived CDR1 and CDR2 are MNHNY and SVGAGI (reference sequence). This CDR3 has 15 amino acids. The J segment lost 3 bases and the V segment lost 6 bases, leaving 10 bases of the junction unmatched. CDR3 sequence (DNA): TGTGCCAGCAGGACCGGGATCGGGACAGGCTACGAGCAGTACTTC. It codes for CASRTGIGTGYEQYF.

The chain has TRBV7-6 and TRBJ2-7, with TRBD1 identical over 11 bases. V dropped 5 bases and J dropped 2; count of bases not matched to a gene: 5. The V gene's germline CDR1 is SGHVS and CDR2 FNYEAQ. This CDR3 region has 15 residues. The CDR3 DNA reads as TGTGCCAGCAGCGATGGACAGGGGGCCGCCTACGAGCAGTACTTC. Translating gives CASSDGQGAAYEQYF.

The chain couples TRBV11-3 to TRBJ2-3, with TRBD1 as a possible D gene (5 bases). V gave up 1 base and J gave up 1 base, with 9 bases separating them. The CDR3 runs 15 residues. Germline V CDR1 and CDR2: SGHNT, YENEEA. The DNA for the CDR3 is TGTGCCAGCAGCTTAGGGGGCCTTGGCACAGATACGCAGTATTTT. Translated, it gives CASSLGGLGTDTQYF. The variable domain in full, with the rest retrieved from reference TRBV11-3 and TRBJ2-3, is EAGVVQSPRYKIIEKKQPVAFWCNPISGHNTLYWYLQNLGQGPELLIRYENEEAVDDSQLPKDRFSAERLKGVDSTLKIQPAELGDSAVYLCASSLGGLGTDTQYFGPGTRLTVL.

This clone appeared once. The chain joins TRBV6-2 or TRBV6-3 to TRBJ2-2, with D maybe TRBD1 (6 bases). The CDR3 is 16 residues long. Germline V CDR1 and CDR2: MNHEY, SVGEGT. Deletions cut 6 bases from V and 0 bases from J, with 14 bases between. The CDR3 region is CASSPDRFANTGELFF. The CDR3 DNA sequence: TGTGCCAGCAGCCCTGACAGGTTCGCGAACACCGGGGAGCTGTTTTTT.

The chain has TRBV10-1 and TRBJ2-2; tentatively, D is TRBD1 (5 bases). V lost 0 bases to trimming and J lost 6 bases, with 14 bases between them. This CDR3 spans 16 amino acids. CDR1 is WNHNN, CDR2 SYGVQD, per germline (reference sequence). CDR3 amino acids: CASSESLDMRPGELFF. CDR3 DNA sequence: TGCGCCAGCAGTGAGTCCTTGGACATGCGACCCGGGGAGCTGTTTTTT.

The chain is built from TRBV27 and TRBJ2-7; tentative D call: TRBD1 (5 bases). V was pared by 7 bases and J by 3 bases, with 13 bases between. This CDR3 is 13 amino acids long. The germline V gene encodes CDR1 MNHEY and CDR2 SMNVEV (reference sequence). CDR3 protein: CASTSRQGYEQYF. CDR3 sequence (DNA): TGTGCCAGCACGAGCCGGCAGGGCTACGAGCAGTACTTC.

The chain employs TRBV7-8 and TRBJ1-2; 8 nucleotides align to TRBD1. The CDR3 is 14 amino acids. Germline lookup yields CDR1 SGHVS and CDR2 FQNEAQ. Unmatched junction bases numbered 10, after V lost 5 bases and J lost 8 bases. The chain's CDR3 is CASSPRDRGRGYTF. CDR3 sequence (DNA): TGTGCCAGCAGCCCCCGCGACAGGGGCAGGGGCTACACCTTC.

CDR3 sequence reads: CASSLTASGETQYF. The CDR3 DNA sequence: TGCGCCAGCAGCTTGACGGCCTCGGGGGAGACCCAGTACTTC. This chain links TRBV5-1 with TRBJ2-5, with D perhaps matching TRBD2 (5 bases). The germline V gene has CDR1 SGHRS and CDR2 YFSETQ. The ends were cut back, 1 base at V and 5 bases at J, with 12 bases in the middle. The CDR3 has 14 amino acids.

The V call is TRBV7-9, the J call TRBJ2-1, with 10 bases lining up with TRBD2. The germline V gene has CDR1 SEHNR and CDR2 FQNEAQ (reference sequence). The CDR3 length is 14 residues. V lost 5 bases and J lost 5; bases outside the gene matches: 3. The CDR3 DNA reads TGTGCCAGCAGCCCTAGCGGGGGAAACAATGAGCAGTTCTTC. It specifies CASSPSGGNNEQFF.

This clone has just one count. The chain is built from TRBV3-1 (or the pseudogene TRBV3-2) and TRBJ2-3, with a tentative D call TRBD1 (5 bases). The germline CDR1 and CDR2 sequences are LGHDT and YNNKEL (reference sequence). The CDR3 extends over 16 amino acids. V was trimmed by 1 base and J by 0 bases, leaving 11 bases between them. CDR3 DNA: TGTGCCAGCAGCCAAGGTGTTGGGGCTAGCACAGATACGCAGTATTTT. Its translation is CASSQGVGASTDTQYF.

This clone occurred a few times. The V call is TRBV4-1, the J call TRBJ1-1, with 7 bases matching TRBD1. The CDR3 runs to 14 residues. Germline V gives CDR1 MGHRA, CDR2 YSYEKL. Trimming removed 2 bases from V and 6 bases from J; junction bases left unmatched: 6. The CDR3 coding sequence is TGCGCCAGCAGCCAAACCCAGGGGGTGGCTGAAGCTTTCTTT. Protein sequence: CASSQTQGVAEAFF.

The rearrangement joins TRBV14 to TRBJ2-7, with 7 bases lining up with TRBD2. The trim removed 4 bases at V and 6 bases at J, leaving 15 bases unmatched. From germline, CDR1 is SGHDN and CDR2 FVKESK. The CDR3 totals 16 residues. CDR3 amino acids: CASSPRGLRQVGEQYF. CDR3 DNA: TGTGCCAGCAGCCCGCGGGGACTAAGGCAAGTAGGCGAGCAGTACTTC.

CDR3 bases: TGCAGCGTTGAAGGGGTGACTAGCGGGGGGGCCCCAGATACGCAGTATTTT. This translates into CSVEGVTSGGAPDTQYF. This chain links TRBV29-1 with TRBJ2-3, with 14 bases fitting TRBD2. The J segment lost 4 bases and the V segment lost 1 base, leaving 7 bases of the junction unmatched. The CDR3 extends over 17 amino acids. Germline loops: CDR1 SQVTM, CDR2 ANQGSEA.

The rearrangement joins TRBV4-1 to TRBJ1-1; D possibly corresponds to TRBD1 (5 bases). The V end lost 1 base, the J end lost 0 bases, and 9 bases lay between the germline ends. The CDR3 is 15 amino acids. The germline V gene encodes CDR1 MGHRA and CDR2 YSYEKL. The CDR3 DNA is TGCGCCAGCAGCCAAGTTGGACAACTGAACACTGAAGCTTTCTTT. It is translated as CASSQVGQLNTEAFF.

The J gene is TRBJ2-7, the V gene TRBV5-4, with 11 nucleotides matching TRBD2. This CDR3 contains 15 residues. Germline lookup yields CDR1 SGHNT and CDR2 YYREEE (reference sequence). After removal of 0 bases from V and 6 bases from J, the junction contained 5 bases not matched to a gene. The DNA of the CDR3 is TGTGCCAGCAGCTTGGGGACTAGCGGGTCTACCGAGCAGTACTTC. It yields the protein CASSLGTSGSTEQYF. Full variable domain (missing parts from reference TRBV5-4 and TRBJ2-7): ETGVTQSPTHLIKTRGQQVTLRCSSQSGHNTVSWYQQALGQGPQFIFQYYREEENGRGNFPPRFSGLQFPNYSSELNVNALELDDSALYLCASSLGTSGSTEQYFGPGTRLTVT.

The chain carries TRBV11-2 and TRBJ1-2; D gene uncertain. The V gene lost 1 base and the J gene lost 0 bases, with 12 bases spanning the gap. This CDR3 is 16 amino acids long. Germline CDR1 is SGHAT and CDR2 is FQNNGV. CDR3 sequence: CASSLGVRNSNYGYTF. The DNA for the CDR3 is TGTGCCAGCAGCTTAGGTGTCAGGAATTCTAACTATGGCTACACCTTC.

The chain is built from TRBV5-6 and TRBJ2-7; TRBD2 might be the D (5 bases). Germline V gene data show CDR1 as SGHDT and CDR2 as YYEEEE. The CDR3 extends over 12 amino acids. Trimming took off 2 bases at V and 7 bases at J, with 10 bases between the two ends. The CDR3 sequence is CASSLLRGEQYF. Here the CDR3 DNA reads TGTGCCAGCAGCTTACTCAGAGGGGAGCAGTACTTC.

The chain combines TRBV19 with TRBJ1-1; no definite D call. The CDR3 is 14 amino acids. The V end was cut by 8 bases, the J end by 1 base, with 14 bases between. CDR1 and CDR2 (germline): LNHDA, SQIVND (reference sequence). CDR3 nucleotide sequence: TGTGCCAGTGATGTGGGCTACCGGAACACTGAAGCTTTCTTT. Translation gives CASDVGYRNTEAFF.

J is TRBJ1-2 and V is TRBV19, with no clear D. This CDR3 has 14 residues. The V and J ends lost 6 bases and 4 bases respectively, with 15 bases between them. Germline assignment: CDR1 LNHDA and CDR2 SQIVND (reference sequence). CDR3 in amino acids: CASREAIRGYGYTF. The CDR3 DNA reads TGTGCCAGTAGGGAAGCGATCCGCGGCTATGGCTACACCTTC.

V is TRBV5-5 and J is TRBJ2-5; 9 positions match TRBD1. The V gene's germline CDR1 is SGHKS and CDR2 YYEKEE (reference sequence). After removal of 0 bases from V and 5 bases from J, the junction contained 5 bases not matched to a gene. CDR3 size: 15 residues. This CDR3 is CASSLGDRVSETQYF. In DNA form, the CDR3 reads TGTGCCAGCAGCTTGGGGGACAGGGTTTCCGAGACCCAGTACTTC. The full variable domain, its missing parts supplied by reference TRBV5-5 and TRBJ2-5, is DAGVTQSPTHLIKTRGQQVTLRCSPISGHKSVSWYQQVLGQGPQFIFQYYEKEERGRGNFPDRFSARQFPNYSSELNVNALLLGDSALYLCASSLGDRVSETQYFGPGTRLLVL.